The present TCR beta chain was sequenced within a study of blood T cells in healthy people across ages. General observations from the study: The study could not conclusively compare naive and antigen-experienced cells, given its unsorted PBMCs. The study found more naive CD4+ cells and higher diversity in long-lived than aged donors.

Each donor gave approximately 9.5 milliliters of peripheral blood. This clonotype was seen just once. What it binds is not known. Trimming took 2 bases from V and 3 from J, leaving 8 bases between them. CDR1 and CDR2 (germline): ENHRY, SYGVKD. The CDR3 is made up of 14 amino acids. Using a J-beta primer mix together with a sample-barcoded 5' primer, a second PCR was run for roughly 6 to 12 cycles. MiXCR, run by TCRdb on the 5' RACE reads, gives a single entry per CDR3 protein. Of under 850,000 distinct CDR3 sequences listed, roughly 35% are singletons. The sample comprised blood. The chain combines TRBV10-3 with TRBJ1-3, with D unresolved. The receptor's source is a man aged 18 to 30 in good health. CDR3 nucleotide sequence: TGTGCCATCAGTGAGCCGGGGAATGGAAACACCATATATTTT. Protein product: CAISEPGNGNTIYF.